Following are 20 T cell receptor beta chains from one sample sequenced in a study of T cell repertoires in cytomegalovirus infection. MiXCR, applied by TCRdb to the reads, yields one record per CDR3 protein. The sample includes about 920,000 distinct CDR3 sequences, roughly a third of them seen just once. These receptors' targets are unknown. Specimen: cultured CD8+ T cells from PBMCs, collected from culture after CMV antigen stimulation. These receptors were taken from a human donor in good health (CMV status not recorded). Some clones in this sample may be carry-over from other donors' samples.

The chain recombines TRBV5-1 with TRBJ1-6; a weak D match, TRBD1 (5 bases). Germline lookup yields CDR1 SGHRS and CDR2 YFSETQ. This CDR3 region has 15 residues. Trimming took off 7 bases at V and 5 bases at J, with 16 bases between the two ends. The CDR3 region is CASGPTALDNSPLHF. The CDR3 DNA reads TGCGCCAGCGGACCGACAGCCCTAGATAATTCACCCCTCCACTTT.

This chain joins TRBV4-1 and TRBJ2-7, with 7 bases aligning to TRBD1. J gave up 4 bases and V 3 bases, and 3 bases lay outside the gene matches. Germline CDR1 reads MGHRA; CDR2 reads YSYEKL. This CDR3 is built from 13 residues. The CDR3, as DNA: TGCGCCAGCAGCCAGGACAGGAATTACGAGCAGTACTTC. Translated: CASSQDRNYEQYF.

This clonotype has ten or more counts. DNA for the CDR3: TGTGCCAGCAGTTTGGAGGGGCCTGGAAACACCATATATTTT. This encodes CASSLEGPGNTIYF. The genes are TRBV12-3 or TRBV12-4 and TRBJ1-3, with a possible D match to TRBD1 (5 bases). V lost 3 bases and J 2 bases, leaving 8 bases between the germline ends. The CDR3 has 14 amino acids.

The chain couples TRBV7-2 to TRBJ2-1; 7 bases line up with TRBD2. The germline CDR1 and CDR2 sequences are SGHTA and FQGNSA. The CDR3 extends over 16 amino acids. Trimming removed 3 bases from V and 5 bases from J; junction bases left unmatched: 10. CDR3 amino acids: CASSFSGGGYDNEQFF. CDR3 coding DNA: TGTGCCAGCAGCTTTTCAGGCGGGGGTTACGACAATGAGCAGTTCTTC.

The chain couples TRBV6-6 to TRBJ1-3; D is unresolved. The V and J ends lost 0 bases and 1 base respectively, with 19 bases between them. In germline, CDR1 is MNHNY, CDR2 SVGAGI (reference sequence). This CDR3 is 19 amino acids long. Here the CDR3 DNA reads TGTGCCAGCAGTTACTCGAGTATTTCCGACCCGGGGTCTGGAAACACCATATATTTT. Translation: CASSYSSISDPGSGNTIYF.

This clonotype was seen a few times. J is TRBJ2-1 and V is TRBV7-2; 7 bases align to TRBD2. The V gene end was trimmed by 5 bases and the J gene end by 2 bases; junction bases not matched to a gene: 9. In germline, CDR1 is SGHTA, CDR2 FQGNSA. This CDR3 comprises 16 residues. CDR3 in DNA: TGTGCCAGCAGCCTACTTTTGGGGGGGACCTACAATGAGCAGTTCTTC. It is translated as CASSLLLGGTYNEQFF.

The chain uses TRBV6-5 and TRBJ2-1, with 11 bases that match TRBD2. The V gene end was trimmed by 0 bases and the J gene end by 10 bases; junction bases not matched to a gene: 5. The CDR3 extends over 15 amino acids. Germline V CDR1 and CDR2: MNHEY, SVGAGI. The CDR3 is CASSYSVAGGPEQFF. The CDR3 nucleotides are TGTGCCAGCAGTTACTCGGTAGCGGGGGGGCCAGAGCAGTTCTTC.

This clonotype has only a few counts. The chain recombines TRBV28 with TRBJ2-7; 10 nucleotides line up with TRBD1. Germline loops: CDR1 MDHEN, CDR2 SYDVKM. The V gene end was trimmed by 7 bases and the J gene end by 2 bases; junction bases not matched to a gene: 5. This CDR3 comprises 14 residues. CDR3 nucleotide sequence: TGTGCCAGCATGAGGACAGGGGGAGCCTACGAGCAGTACGTC. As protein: CASMRTGGAYEQYV.

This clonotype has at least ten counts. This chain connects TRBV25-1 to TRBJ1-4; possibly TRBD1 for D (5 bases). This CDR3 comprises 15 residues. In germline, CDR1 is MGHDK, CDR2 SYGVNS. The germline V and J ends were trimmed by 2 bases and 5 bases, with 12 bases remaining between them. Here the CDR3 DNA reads TGTGCCAGCAGTGAACCGGGACCGCAGAATGAAAAACTGTTTTTT. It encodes CASSEPGPQNEKLFF.

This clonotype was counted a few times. The CDR3 DNA reads as TGTGCCAGCAGCCCCCGGGACCGAGGTATAGATACGCAGTATTTT. Its protein product is CASSPRDRGIDTQYF. The gene calls are TRBV11-3 and TRBJ2-3, with D tentatively TRBD1 or TRBD2 (5 bases each). Germline V lookup: CDR1 SGHNT, CDR2 YENEEA. The V gene lost 5 bases and the J gene lost 5 bases, with 17 bases spanning the gap. This CDR3 spans 15 amino acids.

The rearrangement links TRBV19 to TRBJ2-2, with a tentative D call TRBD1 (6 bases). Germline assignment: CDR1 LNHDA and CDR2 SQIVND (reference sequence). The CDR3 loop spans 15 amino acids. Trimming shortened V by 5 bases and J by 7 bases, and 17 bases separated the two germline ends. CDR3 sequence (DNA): TGTGCCAGTAGTCCGAAGGGGGAGAGGCTCGGGGAGCTGTTTTTT. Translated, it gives CASSPKGERLGELFF.

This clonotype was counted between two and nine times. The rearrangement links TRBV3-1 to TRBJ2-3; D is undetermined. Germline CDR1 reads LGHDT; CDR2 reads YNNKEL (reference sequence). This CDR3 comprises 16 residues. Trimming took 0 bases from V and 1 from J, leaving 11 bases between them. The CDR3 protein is CASSQDLRSRTDTQYF. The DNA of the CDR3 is TGTGCCAGCAGCCAAGATCTCAGATCCCGCACAGATACGCAGTATTTT.

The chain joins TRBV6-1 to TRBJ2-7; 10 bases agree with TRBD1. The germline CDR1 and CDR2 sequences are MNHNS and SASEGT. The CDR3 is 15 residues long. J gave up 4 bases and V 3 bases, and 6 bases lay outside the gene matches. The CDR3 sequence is CASSESGTGVYEQYF. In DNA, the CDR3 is TGTGCCAGCAGTGAGTCCGGGACAGGGGTTTACGAGCAGTACTTC.

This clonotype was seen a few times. As DNA, the CDR3 is TGTGCCAGCAGCCCCGGGCGGGGGGGAACGGAGCCCCAGCATTTT. Residues: CASSPGRGGTEPQHF. The rearrangement joins TRBV7-9 to TRBJ1-5; tentatively, D is TRBD1 (5 bases). Per the germline V gene, CDR1 is SEHNR and CDR2 is FQNEAQ (reference sequence). V was trimmed by 5 bases and J by 8 bases, leaving 19 bases between them. This CDR3 region has 15 residues. The full variable domain, with the rest looked up from reference TRBV7-9 and TRBJ1-5, is DTGVSQNPRHKITKRGQNVTFRCDPISEHNRLYWYRQTLGQGPEFLTYFQNEAQLEKSRLLSDRFSAERPKGSFSTLEIQRTEQGDSAMYLCASSPGRGGTEPQHFGDGTRLSIL.

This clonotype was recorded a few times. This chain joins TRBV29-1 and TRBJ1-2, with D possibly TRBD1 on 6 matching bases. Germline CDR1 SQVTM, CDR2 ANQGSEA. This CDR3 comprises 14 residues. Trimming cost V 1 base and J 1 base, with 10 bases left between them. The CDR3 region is CSVEGTGHNYGYTF. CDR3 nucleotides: TGCAGCGTTGAAGGGACGGGACATAACTATGGCTACACCTTC.

The CDR3 region is CASTAGTGMHNEQFF. The DNA for the CDR3 is TGTGCCAGCACCGCCGGGACAGGAATGCACAATGAGCAGTTCTTC. This rearrangement joins TRBV28 to TRBJ2-1; 8 bases are a match to TRBD1. The CDR3 is 15 residues long. V lost 7 bases, J lost 5 bases, and 10 bases stayed unmatched. The germline V gene has CDR1 MDHEN and CDR2 SYDVKM.

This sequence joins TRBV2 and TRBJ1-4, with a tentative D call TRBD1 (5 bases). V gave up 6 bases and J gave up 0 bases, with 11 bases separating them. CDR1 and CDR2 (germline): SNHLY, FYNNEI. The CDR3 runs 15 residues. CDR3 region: CASRSGLSTNEKLFF. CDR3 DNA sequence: TGTGCCAGCAGGTCGGGACTTTCAACTAATGAAAAACTGTTTTTT.

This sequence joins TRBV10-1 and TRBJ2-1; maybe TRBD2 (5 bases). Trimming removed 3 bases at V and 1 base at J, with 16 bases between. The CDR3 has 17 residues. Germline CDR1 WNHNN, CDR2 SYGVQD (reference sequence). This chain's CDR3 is CASSDSGTLFSYNEQFF. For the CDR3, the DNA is TGCGCCAGCAGTGACAGCGGCACCCTCTTTTCCTACAATGAGCAGTTCTTC.

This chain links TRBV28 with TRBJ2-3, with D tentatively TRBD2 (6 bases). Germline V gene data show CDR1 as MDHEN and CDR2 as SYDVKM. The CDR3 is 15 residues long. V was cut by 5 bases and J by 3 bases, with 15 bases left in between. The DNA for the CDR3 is TGTGCCAGCAGTGGAGGGGCCTACGAGACAGATACGCAGTATTTT. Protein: CASSGGAYETDTQYF. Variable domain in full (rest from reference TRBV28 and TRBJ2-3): DVKVTQSSRYLVKRTGEKVFLECVQDMDHENMFWYRQDPGLGLRLIYFSYDVKMKEKGDIPEGYSVSREKKERFSLILESASTNQTSMYLCASSGGAYETDTQYFGPGTRLTVL.

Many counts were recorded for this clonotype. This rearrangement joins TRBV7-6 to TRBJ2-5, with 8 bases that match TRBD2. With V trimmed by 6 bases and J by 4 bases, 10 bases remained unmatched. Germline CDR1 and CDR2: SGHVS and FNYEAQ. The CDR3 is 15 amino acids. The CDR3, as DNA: TGTGCCAGCAGTCTCACGCGGGGGGCGCGAGAGACCCAGTACTTC. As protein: CASSLTRGARETQYF.